The 18 T cell receptor beta chains reported below all come from one sample, sequenced in a study of early T cells in non-severe SARS-CoV-2 infection (dated by TCRdb to 2020 to 2022). Preparation of the library involved 5' RACE. Sequencing was performed on a NextSeq 500. TCRdb reran the public reads through fastp at Q25 and MiXCR, keeping productive beta chains. Rows are combined by CDR3 protein, so each entry shows the most common genes and DNA. The sample table contains under 35,000 distinct CDR3 sequences; only one count was recorded for roughly 5.4% of them. Approximately 3.5% of the sample is in the top ten clones. Sample: whole blood. The receptors stem from an adult who was a healthcare worker with PCR-confirmed SARS-CoV-2 infection or an uninfected control (not recorded which).

The J gene is TRBJ2-1, the V gene TRBV18, with D possibly matching TRBD1 (5 bases). CDR1 is KGHSH, CDR2 LQKENI, per germline. Trimming stripped 6 bases from V and 0 bases from J, with 18 bases between. The CDR3 is 17 amino acids. This CDR3 reads CASSQDVGPSSYNEQFF. The CDR3 DNA reads TGTGCCAGCTCGCAGGATGTGGGGCCCAGCTCCTACAATGAGCAGTTCTTC. Full variable domain (remainder filled in from reference TRBV18 and TRBJ2-1): NAGVMQNPRHLVRRRGQEARLRCSPMKGHSHVYWYRQLPEEGLKFMVYLQKENIIDESGMPKERFSAEFPKEGPSILRIQQVVRGDSAAYFCASSQDVGPSSYNEQFFGPGTRLTVL.

By its share, this clonotype is medium-sized. This chain joins TRBV7-9 and TRBJ2-1; D ambiguous. This CDR3 is built from 16 residues. CDR1 is SEHNR, CDR2 FQNEAQ, per germline (reference sequence). The ends were cut back, 4 bases at V and 0 bases at J, with 13 bases in the middle. CDR3 nucleotide sequence: TGTGCCAGCAGCTCCAGCCTAGATCGCTCCTACAATGAGCAGTTCTTC. Amino acids: CASSSSLDRSYNEQFF.

The rearrangement joins TRBV7-2 to TRBJ2-3; 11 bases align to TRBD2. V dropped 4 bases and J dropped 4; count of bases not matched to a gene: 7. The CDR3 loop spans 16 amino acids. Germline V CDR1 and CDR2: SGHTA, FQGNSA. CDR3: CASSYRLAGQADTQYF. CDR3 nucleotides: TGTGCCAGCAGCTACAGACTAGCGGGACAGGCAGATACGCAGTATTTT. Using reference TRBV7-2 and TRBJ2-3 for the parts outside the CDR3, the full variable domain is GAGVSQSPSNKVTEKGKDVELRCDPISGHTALYWYRQSLGQGLEFLIYFQGNSAPDKSGLPSDRFSAERTGGSVSTLTIQRTQQEDSAVYLCASSYRLAGQADTQYFGPGTRLTVL.

This clonotype was recorded many times. The V call is TRBV5-1, the J call TRBJ2-7; D call uncertain. Per the germline V gene, CDR1 is SGHRS and CDR2 is YFSETQ. V lost 0 bases and J 2 bases, leaving 9 bases between the germline ends. CDR3 length equals 14 residues. The CDR3: CASSLAAAAYEQYF. In DNA, the CDR3 is TGCGCCAGCAGCTTGGCGGCAGCCGCCTACGAGCAGTACTTC.

This chain joins TRBV11-2 and TRBJ2-7, with 9 bases matching TRBD1. CDR3 length: 15 amino acids. The germline CDR1 and CDR2 sequences are SGHAT and FQNNGV. The junction had 4 bases not matched to a gene; V was cut back by 1 base and J by 3 bases. CDR3 in amino acids: CASSLGGTGSYEQYF. CDR3 sequence (DNA): TGTGCCAGCAGCTTAGGCGGGACAGGGAGCTACGAGCAGTACTTC.

In this sample, this clonotype turned up many times. V is TRBV7-2 and J is TRBJ2-2, with D possibly being TRBD1 or TRBD2 (6 bases each). This CDR3 comprises 15 residues. V was shortened by 1 base and J by 5 bases, with 11 bases between the two germline ends. The germline CDR1 and CDR2 sequences are SGHTA and FQGNSA. CDR3 bases: TGTGCCAGCAGCTTAGAGGGGGGAGCAACCGGGGAGCTGTTTTTT. Its translation: CASSLEGGATGELFF.

Comment on this clonotype: A much larger clonotype is one base distant, so this may be a read error. The V gene is TRBV28, the J gene TRBJ1-3, with TRBD1 matching over 8 bases. This CDR3 is built from 16 residues. The V gene's germline CDR1 is MDHEN and CDR2 SYDVKM. The CDR3 sequence: CASSFPQGAQGNTVYF. CDR3 in DNA: TGTGCCAGCAGTTTCCCCCAGGGGGCACAAGGAAACACCGTATATTTT.

This clonotype has ten or more counts. This chain uses TRBV6-1 with TRBJ2-1; possibly TRBD2 for D (5 bases). V was pared by 6 bases and J by 7 bases, with 16 bases between. There are 14 residues in the CDR3. From germline, CDR1 is MNHNS and CDR2 SASEGT. CDR3 sequence (DNA): TGTGCCAGCAGGATGGACTTACCCGCAAATGAGCAGTTCTTC. Translated, it gives CASRMDLPANEQFF.

This clonotype was seen many times. This sequence joins TRBV19 and TRBJ2-7, with D possibly matching TRBD2 (5 bases). Germline lookup yields CDR1 LNHDA and CDR2 SQIVND (reference sequence). There are 15 residues in the CDR3. The ends were cut back, 8 bases at V and 2 bases at J, with 19 bases in the middle. The CDR3 nucleotides read TGTGCCAGTCGCCGCAGCGACTATGAAACCTACGAGCAGTACTTC. It specifies CASRRSDYETYEQYF.

This clonotype was seen at least ten times. The J gene is TRBJ1-1, the V gene TRBV20-1; D is ambiguous. The CDR3 is 15 amino acids. Germline CDR1 reads DFQATT; CDR2 reads SNEGSKA (reference sequence). Trimming shortened V by 1 base and J by 0 bases, and 12 bases separated the two germline ends. The CDR3 loop is CSARVMGLMNTEAFF. The CDR3 DNA sequence: TGCAGTGCTAGAGTTATGGGTTTGATGAACACTGAAGCTTTCTTT.

This clonotype was counted ten times or more. Here the CDR3 DNA reads TGTGCCAGCAGTTCTATTCGCACAGATACGCAGTATTTT. This codes for CASSSIRTDTQYF. J is TRBJ2-3 and V is TRBV12-3 or TRBV12-4; D is ambiguous. Trimming shortened V by 4 bases and J by 1 base, and 6 bases separated the two germline ends. The length of the CDR3 is 13 residues.

The chain has TRBV29-1 and TRBJ2-5; perhaps TRBD2 as D (6 bases). Germline CDR1 and CDR2: SQVTM and ANQGSEA. Trimming took off 4 bases at V and 4 bases at J, with 10 bases between the two ends. This CDR3 region has 12 residues. CDR3 region: CSVVPGRETQYF. CDR3 nucleotide sequence: TGCAGCGTTGTCCCCGGGAGAGAGACCCAGTACTTC.

In this sample, this clonotype turned up a few times. This chain joins TRBV6-5 and TRBJ2-1; 10 positions match TRBD2. This CDR3 is built from 16 residues. The germline CDR1 and CDR2 sequences are MNHEY and SVGAGI. With 7 bases clipped from V and 0 bases from J, the junction kept 6 bases outside the gene matches. The CDR3 DNA reads as TGTGCCAGCACCAGGACTAGCGGTACCTCCTACAATGAGCAGTTCTTC. Its protein product is CASTRTSGTSYNEQFF.

This clonotype occurred many times. The J gene is TRBJ1-5, the V gene TRBV6-1; no firm D call. Germline CDR1 and CDR2: MNHNS and SASEGT. V gave up 2 bases and J gave up 5 bases, with 7 bases separating them. The CDR3 sequence is 13 residues long. This chain's CDR3 is CASSERADQPQHF. The CDR3, as DNA: TGTGCCAGCAGTGAAAGGGCAGATCAGCCCCAGCATTTT.

This clonotype was seen a few times. The chain uses TRBV7-3 and TRBJ2-7, with D unclear. The germline V gene encodes CDR1 SGHTA and CDR2 FQGTGA. Trimming took 1 base from V and 5 from J, leaving 9 bases between them. The CDR3 is 13 residues long. The CDR3 DNA is TGTGCCAGCAGCTTAATGCCTCGGAACGAGCAGTACTTC. Encoded protein: CASSLMPRNEQYF.

This clonotype was counted many times. The chain couples TRBV5-1 to TRBJ1-1; TRBD1 agrees at 7 bases. J was trimmed by 5 bases and V by 6 bases; bases with no gene match: 16. Germline V gives CDR1 SGHRS, CDR2 YFSETQ. This CDR3 has 16 residues. The CDR3 coding sequence is TGCGCCAGCAACGACAATGCACAGGGGATGGGGACTGAAGCTTTCTTT. Protein sequence: CASNDNAQGMGTEAFF.

This clonotype was picked up many times. V and J are TRBV20-1 and TRBJ2-1; either TRBD1 or TRBD2 may supply D (6 bases each). This CDR3 has 15 amino acids. V was trimmed by 6 bases and J by 12 bases, leaving 27 bases between them. The germline V gene has CDR1 DFQATT and CDR2 SNEGSKA (reference sequence). CDR3 region: CSATFPTGGVMGQFF. CDR3 sequence (DNA): TGCAGTGCCACTTTCCCGACAGGAGGGGTCATGGGGCAGTTCTTC.

This clonotype was counted only a few times. The chain uses TRBV25-1 and TRBJ2-3; the D gene is possibly TRBD1 (5 bases). The germline V gene has CDR1 MGHDK and CDR2 SYGVNS. With 8 bases removed from V and 4 bases from J, the gap between germline ends came to 13 bases. This CDR3 spans 13 amino acids. CDR3 sequence reads: CASGRQGADTQYF. In DNA, the CDR3 is TGTGCCAGCGGGCGCCAAGGGGCAGATACGCAGTATTTT.